This T cell receptor (beta chain) stems from a study of cytomegalovirus exposure and HLA in healthy donors. Turning to the study itself: Of the donors genotyped, some 400 in all, about 80% fell in the Caucasian-associated ancestry cluster.

The CDR3 covers 14 residues. V gave up 0 bases and J gave up 4 bases; unmatched junction bases: 0. In germline, CDR1 is SGHRS, CDR2 YFSETQ. General study results and limits: Later, an analysis showed that TCR beta chains associated with HLA were more clonally expanded than others that were equally common. In a later analysis, most CMV-associated TCR beta chains appeared HLA-restricted.

The PCR employed 60 Vbeta primers together with 13 Jbeta primers. Sequencing was performed with immunoSEQ multiplex PCR; in TCRdb, only in-frame clones are kept and a portion is missing. The profile shows fewer than 200,000 clones, 76% of them singletons. Points on this clone: No antigen is known for it.

Sample: PBMCs. This receptor was taken from a man aged 55 to 70 in good health and CMV-seronegative. The chain carries TRBV5-1 and TRBJ2-3; 9 bases match TRBD1. CDR3 nucleotides: TGCGCCAGCAGCTTGGGACAGGGGGCAGATACGCAGTATTTT. Encoded protein: CASSLGQGADTQYF.